These T cell receptor beta chains were read from a single sample in a study of blood T cell repertoires in COVID-19. Clones were sequenced by immunoSEQ multiplex PCR, and TCRdb holds only the in-frame ones, with some missing. The sample includes tens of thousands of clones, 70% to 80% of them seen just once. The sequencing sample was made of peripheral blood. The receptors originated from a woman between 65 and 79 years old with acute or convalescent COVID-19. Each CDR3 is given with its conserved first and last residue. Each record gives: V gene, CDR3 protein.

V gene: TRBV7-8; CDR3 protein: CASSPREKLETQYF
V gene: TRBV5-1; CDR3 protein: CASSLNTGTAYGYTF
V gene: TRBV11-1; CDR3 protein: CASSLSSKETYEQYF
V gene: TRBV14; CDR3 protein: CASSPSPTPSTSTIYNEQFF
V gene: TRBV3-1/TRBV3-2; CDR3 protein: CASSPSGAGVKNIQYF
V gene: TRBV5-1; CDR3 protein: CASSLDGQGMTGNTIYF
V gene: TRBV2; CDR3 protein: CASSEYRNTEAFF
V gene: TRBV12-5; CDR3 protein: CASAPGNTEAFF
V gene: TRBV14; CDR3 protein: CASSGTLGHDQETQYF
V gene: TRBV7-9; CDR3 protein: CASSLGRASSGNTIYF
V gene: TRBV27; CDR3 protein: CASSTRDNSNQPQHF
V gene: TRBV6-5; CDR3 protein: CASRIDRVAGELFF
V gene: TRBV6-5; CDR3 protein: CASSNRGLGEQYF
V gene: TRBV25-1; CDR3 protein: CASSYGTGNTEAFF
V gene: TRBV14; CDR3 protein: CASSQDARGYGYTF
V gene: TRBV28; CDR3 protein: CASSLGQGFRQPQHF
V gene: TRBV3-1/TRBV3-2; CDR3 protein: CASSPRTGGVETQYF
V gene: TRBV30; CDR3 protein: CAWSVDNQETQYF
V gene: TRBV15; CDR3 protein: CATSPGGGNYGYTF
V gene: TRBV30; CDR3 protein: CAWALSGLTGELFF
V gene: TRBV5-1; CDR3 protein: CASSRTALTGNTIYF
V gene: TRBV11-2; CDR3 protein: CASSLGGRSTEAFF